The clone carrying this TCR beta chain has just a few counts. Its antigen remains unidentified. The data belong to a study of CD8+ T cells in alopecia areata. Overall study findings and caveats: Scalp sample sequencing also detects resident alphabeta T cells of normal skin.

The treatment here: oral pan-JAK inhibitor, 5-10 mg twice daily. RNA extraction and reverse transcription yielded cDNA as sequencing template. Generated by immunoSEQ multiplex PCR, the TCRdb table keeps only in-frame clones and is missing some. The sample has 180,000 or so clones, about 53% seen once; the top ten hold 11%. In germline, CDR1 is GTSNPN, CDR2 SVGIG (reference sequence). CDR3 length: 14 amino acids. V trimming: 5 bases; J trimming: 4 bases; junction bases outside the gene matches: 7. Sample: CD8+ T cells sorted from blood, taken at week 24, from a patient treated with tofacitinib. The chain employs TRBV30 and TRBJ2-1; 8 nucleotides line up with TRBD2. The TCR originated in a human donor with alopecia areata. The CDR3 here is CAWVQRELYNEQFF. The CDR3 nucleotides read TGTGCCTGGGTACAGCGGGAGCTATACAATGAGCAGTTCTTC.